This T cell receptor (beta chain) stems from a study of blood T cell repertoires in COVID-19. Germline values: CDR1 PRHDT, CDR2 FYEKMQ (reference sequence). V gave up 1 base and J gave up 5 bases, with 12 bases separating them. This CDR3 is built from 15 residues. Sequencing was performed with immunoSEQ multiplex PCR; in TCRdb, only in-frame clones are kept and a portion is missing. The sample holds roughly 350,000 clones, more than 85% seen once. The clonotype comes from a woman in her twenties or thirties who had recovered from COVID-19. The chain has TRBV13 and TRBJ2-1, with D hard to call. The sample consisted of PBMCs or T cells enriched from blood (not recorded which). The CDR3 loop is CASSLAELLHNEQFF. DNA for the CDR3: TGTGCCAGCAGCTTAGCGGAGCTCCTCCACAATGAGCAGTTCTTC.